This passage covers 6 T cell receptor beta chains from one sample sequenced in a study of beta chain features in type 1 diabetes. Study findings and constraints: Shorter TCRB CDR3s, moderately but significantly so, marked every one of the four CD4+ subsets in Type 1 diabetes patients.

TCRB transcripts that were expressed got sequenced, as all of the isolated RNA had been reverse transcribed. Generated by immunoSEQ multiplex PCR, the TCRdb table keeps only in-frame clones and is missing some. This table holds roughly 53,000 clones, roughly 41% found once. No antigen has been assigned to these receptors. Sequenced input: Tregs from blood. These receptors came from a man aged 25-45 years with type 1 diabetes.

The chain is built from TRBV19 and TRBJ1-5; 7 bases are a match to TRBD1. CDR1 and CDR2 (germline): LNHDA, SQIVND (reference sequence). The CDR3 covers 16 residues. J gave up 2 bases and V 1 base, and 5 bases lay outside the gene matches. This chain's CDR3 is CASSIGPGTGNQPQHF. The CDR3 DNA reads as TGTGCCAGTAGTATAGGACCAGGGACAGGCAATCAGCCCCAGCATTTT.

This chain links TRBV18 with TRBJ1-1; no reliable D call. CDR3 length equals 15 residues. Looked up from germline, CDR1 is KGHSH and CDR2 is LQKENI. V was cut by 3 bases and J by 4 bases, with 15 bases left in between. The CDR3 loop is CASSPPRRAGTEAFF. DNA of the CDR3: TGTGCCAGCTCACCCCCGAGAAGGGCGGGCACTGAAGCTTTCTTT. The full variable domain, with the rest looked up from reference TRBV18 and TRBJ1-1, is NAGVMQNPRHLVRRRGQEARLRCSPMKGHSHVYWYRQLPEEGLKFMVYLQKENIIDESGMPKERFSAEFPKEGPSILRIQQVVRGDSAAYFCASSPPRRAGTEAFFGQGTRLTVV.

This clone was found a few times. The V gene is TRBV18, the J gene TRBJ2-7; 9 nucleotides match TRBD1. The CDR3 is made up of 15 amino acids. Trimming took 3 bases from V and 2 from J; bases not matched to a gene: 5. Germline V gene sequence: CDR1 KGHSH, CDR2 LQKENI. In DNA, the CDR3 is TGTGCCAGCTCACCTCGACAGGGGGTAACCTACGAGCAGTACTTC. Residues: CASSPRQGVTYEQYF.

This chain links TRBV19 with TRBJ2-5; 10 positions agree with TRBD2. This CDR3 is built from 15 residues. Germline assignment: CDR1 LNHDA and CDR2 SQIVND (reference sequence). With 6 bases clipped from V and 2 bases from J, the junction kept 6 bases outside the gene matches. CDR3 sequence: CASRELAGSQETQYF. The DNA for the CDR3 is TGTGCCAGTAGAGAACTAGCGGGATCGCAAGAGACCCAGTACTTC.

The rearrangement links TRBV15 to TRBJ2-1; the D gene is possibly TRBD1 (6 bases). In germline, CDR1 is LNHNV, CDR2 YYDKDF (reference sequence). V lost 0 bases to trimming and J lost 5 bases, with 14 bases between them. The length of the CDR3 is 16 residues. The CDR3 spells CATSRDGPRTDNEQFF. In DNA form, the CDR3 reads TGTGCCACCAGCAGAGATGGCCCGAGGACAGACAATGAGCAGTTCTTC.

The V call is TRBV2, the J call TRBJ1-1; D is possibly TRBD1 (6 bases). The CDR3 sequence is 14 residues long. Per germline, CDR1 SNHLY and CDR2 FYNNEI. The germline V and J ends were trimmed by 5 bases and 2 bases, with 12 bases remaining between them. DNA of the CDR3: TGTGCCAGCAGTAAACAGGGATTTAACACTGAAGCTTTCTTT. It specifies CASSKQGFNTEAFF.